These 6 T cell receptor beta chains were all obtained from the same sample, sequenced in a study of blood T cell repertoires in COVID-19. The protocol was immunoSEQ multiplex PCR, while the TCRdb copy is restricted to in-frame clones and leaves out a portion. This table holds nearly 200,000 clones, 70% to 90% found once. Sequenced input: peripheral blood. The receptors come from a woman between 70 and 85 years old with acute or convalescent COVID-19.

The sample holds many counts of this clone. The chain links TRBV28 to TRBJ1-6; 8 nucleotides align to TRBD1. The length of the CDR3 is 15 residues. Germline V gives CDR1 MDHEN, CDR2 SYDVKM. The V segment lost 6 bases and the J segment 9 bases; nucleotides outside the gene matches: 10. The DNA for the CDR3 is TGTGCCAGCAGGCAGTCCGGGACAGGAGCTTCACCCCTCCACTTT. The encoded protein is CASRQSGTGASPLHF.

This clone was seen only a few times. The gene calls are TRBV5-5 and TRBJ1-2; 9 bases fit TRBD1. J gave up 5 bases and V 4 bases, and 3 bases lay outside the gene matches. The CDR3 spans 13 residues. Germline V CDR1 and CDR2: SGHKS, YYEKEE (reference sequence). The CDR3 spells CASSMGQGYGYTF. In DNA form, the CDR3 reads TGTGCCAGCAGCATGGGACAGGGATATGGCTACACCTTC. The full variable domain, rest sourced from reference TRBV5-5 and TRBJ1-2, is DAGVTQSPTHLIKTRGQQVTLRCSPISGHKSVSWYQQVLGQGPQFIFQYYEKEERGRGNFPDRFSARQFPNYSSELNVNALLLGDSALYLCASSMGQGYGYTFGSGTRLTVV.

The chain uses TRBV19 and TRBJ2-2; tentatively, D is TRBD1 (5 bases). Trimming took 4 bases from V and 0 from J, leaving 9 bases between them. Germline CDR1 is LNHDA and CDR2 is SQIVND (reference sequence). The CDR3 is made up of 15 amino acids. CDR3 sequence reads: CASSRGRANTGELFF. CDR3 in DNA: TGTGCCAGTAGTAGGGGCAGGGCGAACACCGGGGAGCTGTTTTTT. Combining the CDR3 with reference TRBV19 and TRBJ2-2 gives the whole variable domain DGGITQSPKYLFRKEGQNVTLSCEQNLNHDAMYWYRQDPGQGLRLIYYSQIVNDFQKGDIAEGYSVSREKKESFPLTVTSAQKNPTAFYLCASSRGRANTGELFFGEGSRLTVL.

This rearrangement joins TRBV9 to TRBJ2-2; D may be TRBD2 (7 bases). In germline, CDR1 is SGDLS, CDR2 YYNGEE. Trimming removed 5 bases at V and 6 bases at J, with 29 bases between. This CDR3 is 19 amino acids long. CDR3 DNA sequence: TGTGCCAGCAGTGCGTACCCTCCGGGGGGCGGGAGAGTGGCCGGGGAGCTGTTTTTT. It encodes CASSAYPPGGGRVAGELFF.

The rearrangement uses TRBV27 and TRBJ2-4, with 7 bases matching TRBD1. Germline loops: CDR1 MNHEY, CDR2 SMNVEV (reference sequence). The CDR3 contains 16 residues. With V trimmed by 3 bases and J by 4 bases, 9 bases remained unmatched. The CDR3: CASSLIAETGKNIQYF. In nucleotides, the CDR3 is TGTGCCAGCAGTTTGATCGCGGAGACAGGGAAAAACATTCAGTACTTC.

The CDR3 nucleotides read TGTGCCAGCAGCTTGGTCAGACACGGGGCCAACGTCCTGACTTTC. Its protein product is CASSLVRHGANVLTF. J is TRBJ2-6 and V is TRBV5-4, with no clear D. Trimming cost V 0 bases and J 4 bases, with 8 bases left between them. CDR1 SGHNT and CDR2 YYREEE come from the germline V gene (reference sequence). This CDR3 is built from 15 residues.